Listed below are T cell receptor beta chains from one sample, sequenced in a study of Ad26.COV2.S vaccination and SARS-CoV-2 variants. Here immunoSEQ multiplex PCR was the method, and the copy in TCRdb shows in-frame clones only, minus some. The table includes about 680,000 clones, 89% detected once. The sequenced sample was peripheral blood, obtained in a trial of Ad26.COV2.S vaccine versus placebo. These receptor sequences come from a person aged 18-65 years who received the Ad26.COV2.S COVID-19 vaccine or a placebo. Each CDR3 is given with its conserved first and last residue. A D gene is named only where the DNA matches it firmly. Part of the rows lack a size; the others show once, few, many or a class for expanded clones.

d_call: NA
clone_size: once
v_call: TRBV30
j_call: TRBJ2-3
cdr3_nt: TGTGCCTGGAGTGTACGGGTTATTAGCACAGATACGCAGTATTTT
cdr3_aa: CAWSVRVISTDTQYF

d_call: NA
clone_size: NA
v_call: TRBV6-2/TRBV6-3
j_call: TRBJ2-7
cdr3_nt: TGTGCCAGCAGTTACCCCGACTACGAGCAGTACTTC
cdr3_aa: CASSYPDYEQYF

d_call: NA
clone_size: NA
v_call: TRBV20-1
j_call: TRBJ2-1
cdr3_nt: TGCAGTGCTAGTACGGGTCTTCGTAGTAATGAGCAGTTCTTC
cdr3_aa: CSASTGLRSNEQFF

d_call: NA
clone_size: NA
v_call: TRBV19
j_call: TRBJ2-6
cdr3_nt: TGTGCCAGCCATGAGGTGGCCCAGGCCATCTCTGGGGCCAACGTCCTGACTTTC
cdr3_aa: CASHEVAQAISGANVLTF

d_call: NA
clone_size: NA
v_call: TRBV5-6
j_call: TRBJ1-6
cdr3_nt: TGTGCCAGCAGCTCAGGTGGTCCTGGCGCCTCACCCCTCCACTTT
cdr3_aa: CASSSGGPGASPLHF

d_call: TRBD1
clone_size: NA
v_call: TRBV5-1
j_call: TRBJ1-4
cdr3_nt: TGCGCCAGCAGCTTGGCGCCAGGGGGAACTGCAACTAATGAAAAACTGTTTTTT
cdr3_aa: CASSLAPGGTATNEKLFF

d_call: NA
clone_size: NA
v_call: TRBV20-1
j_call: TRBJ2-5
cdr3_nt: TGCAGTGCTGGTAGCGAGACCCAGTACTTC
cdr3_aa: CSAGSETQYF

d_call: NA
clone_size: NA
v_call: TRBV18
j_call: TRBJ1-3
cdr3_nt: TGTGCCAGCTTGACGGACCACTCTGGAAACACCATATATTTT
cdr3_aa: CASLTDHSGNTIYF

d_call: TRBD2
clone_size: once
v_call: TRBV24-1
j_call: TRBJ2-1
cdr3_nt: TGTGCCACCAGTGATTCCGTGGGAGGGCCGGGCAATGAGCAGTTCTTC
cdr3_aa: CATSDSVGGPGNEQFF

d_call: NA
clone_size: NA
v_call: TRBV2
j_call: TRBJ1-2
cdr3_nt: TGTGCCAGCAGTGAACTGGGGAGAAACCTAGATGGCTACACCTTC
cdr3_aa: CASSELGRNLDGYTF

d_call: TRBD2
clone_size: NA
v_call: TRBV6-5
j_call: TRBJ2-3
cdr3_nt: TGTGCCAGCAGTTACTCTCAGGGAGGGGCAGATACGCAGTATTTT
cdr3_aa: CASSYSQGGADTQYF

d_call: TRBD1
clone_size: NA
v_call: TRBV5-1
j_call: TRBJ2-5
cdr3_nt: TGCGCCAGCAGCCCAGGGGGCCGGGTTGGAGAGACCCAGTACTTC
cdr3_aa: CASSPGGRVGETQYF

d_call: TRBD1
clone_size: few
v_call: TRBV4-3
j_call: TRBJ1-5
cdr3_nt: TGCGCCAGCAGCCAAGCCTCTACCCTGGACAGGGAGAGTCAGCCCCAGCATTTT
cdr3_aa: CASSQASTLDRESQPQHF

d_call: NA
clone_size: few
v_call: TRBV7-6
j_call: TRBJ1-5
cdr3_nt: TGTGCCAGCAGCTGGCTCCGGAGGGAGAGCAATCAGCCCCAGCATTTT
cdr3_aa: CASSWLRRESNQPQHF

d_call: NA
clone_size: NA
v_call: TRBV30
j_call: TRBJ2-3
cdr3_nt: TGTGCCTGGACCAGGGCAGGGGGGCTCTATACGCAGTATTTT
cdr3_aa: CAWTRAGGLYTQYF

d_call: TRBD1
clone_size: NA
v_call: TRBV6-5
j_call: TRBJ1-3
cdr3_nt: TGTGCCAGCAGTTGGGACAGCGGATCCTCTGGAAACACCATATATTTT
cdr3_aa: CASSWDSGSSGNTIYF

d_call: NA
clone_size: NA
v_call: TRBV9
j_call: TRBJ2-7
cdr3_nt: TGTGCCAGCAGCGTAGTCGCTGGTTCCTACGAGCAGTACTTC
cdr3_aa: CASSVVAGSYEQYF

d_call: NA
clone_size: NA
v_call: TRBV5-3
j_call: TRBJ2-1
cdr3_nt: TGTGCCAGAAGCTTTGGAGCATTGGGAGGATCCTACAATGAGCAGTTCTTC
cdr3_aa: CARSFGALGGSYNEQFF

d_call: NA
clone_size: once
v_call: TRBV5-1
j_call: TRBJ2-5
cdr3_nt: TGCGCCAGCAGCTTGCCGGCTGACGATTGGGAGACCCAGTACTTC
cdr3_aa: CASSLPADDWETQYF

d_call: NA
clone_size: NA
v_call: TRBV27
j_call: TRBJ2-3
cdr3_nt: TGTGCCAGCAGTTTAAAGAACCCCACAGATACGCAGTATTTT
cdr3_aa: CASSLKNPTDTQYF

d_call: TRBD2
clone_size: NA
v_call: TRBV9
j_call: TRBJ2-1
cdr3_nt: TGTGCCAGCAGCGCCGGGACTAGCAGTAGGTATGAGCAGTTCTTC
cdr3_aa: CASSAGTSSRYEQFF

d_call: TRBD2
clone_size: once
v_call: TRBV3-1/TRBV3-2
j_call: TRBJ2-7
cdr3_nt: TGTGCCAGCAGCCAGAGAGTTAGCGGGGGGGCCGAGCAGTACTTC
cdr3_aa: CASSQRVSGGAEQYF

d_call: NA
clone_size: NA
v_call: TRBV19
j_call: TRBJ1-4
cdr3_nt: TGTGCCAGTAGTATCGCGGAGACAGCTAATGAAAAACTGTTTTTT
cdr3_aa: CASSIAETANEKLFF

d_call: NA
clone_size: once
v_call: TRBV18
j_call: TRBJ2-5
cdr3_nt: TGTGCCAGCTCACCAAGGCCGTCTGGGATGTGGGAAACCCAGTACTTC
cdr3_aa: CASSPRPSGMWETQYF